The 14 T cell receptor beta chains presented below share a single source sample, sequenced in a study of regulatory T cells in long-lasting Graves disease. The time point was: newly diagnosed GD, antithyroid drugs for less than 3 months. Extracted RNA from PBMCs served as the source of the TCR library. Researchers made TCR beta libraries by using iRepertoire HTBI primers and running Arm-PCR on CDR3 regions. One entry per CDR3 protein results from TCRdb running MiXCR on the multiplex PCR reads. The sample contains 300,000 to 400,000 distinct CDR3 sequences, about a sixth of which appear only once. Here the sequenced sample was peripheral blood mononuclear cells (PBMCs), taken at new diagnosis, from a patient treated with antithyroid drugs. These receptors were obtained from a female donor with Graves disease.

Ten or more counts support this clonotype. The chain links TRBV12-3 or TRBV12-4 to TRBJ2-3; 7 bases are shared with TRBD1. This CDR3 contains 15 residues. After removal of 6 bases from V and 4 bases from J, the junction contained 10 bases not matched to a gene. The chain's CDR3 is CASRPSGTEADTQYF. In DNA, the CDR3 is TGTGCCAGCAGACCCTCCGGGACAGAAGCAGATACGCAGTATTTT.

This clonotype was seen repeatedly, ten times or more. The chain is built from TRBV12-3 or TRBV12-4 and TRBJ2-3; 7 bases map to TRBD2. Trimming took 0 bases from V and 4 from J; bases not matched to a gene: 19. The CDR3 has 20 amino acids. CDR3 in amino acids: CASSLAGLAVTPNGADTQYF. CDR3 DNA: TGTGCCAGCAGTTTAGCGGGCCTAGCGGTCACCCCGAATGGAGCAGATACGCAGTATTTT.

The rearrangement joins TRBV29-1 to TRBJ1-1; 9 positions agree with TRBD1. The CDR3 length is 12 residues. The junction had 4 bases not matched to a gene; V was cut back by 6 bases and J by 5 bases. Germline values: CDR1 SQVTM, CDR2 ANQGSEA. The DNA for the CDR3 is TGCAGCGTAGGGACAGGGATAACTGAAGCTTTCTTT. Residues: CSVGTGITEAFF.

In its sample, this clonotype was seen many times. This chain uses TRBV12-3 or TRBV12-4 with TRBJ2-3; D uncertain. The germline V and J ends were trimmed by 6 bases and 4 bases, with 14 bases remaining between them. The CDR3 covers 14 residues. This chain's CDR3 is CASSPPARADTQYF. The CDR3 DNA sequence: TGTGCCAGCAGCCCCCCGGCTCGAGCAGATACGCAGTATTTT.

This clonotype showed up many times. This chain links TRBV29-1 with TRBJ2-3; 8 nucleotides line up with TRBD2. Germline trimming cut 6 bases from V and 4 bases from J; bases unmatched to any gene: 9. The CDR3 runs to 14 residues. Germline CDR1 SQVTM, CDR2 ANQGSEA. CDR3 residues: CSVRTSLGADTQYF. The CDR3 DNA follows: TGCAGCGTCAGGACTAGCTTAGGGGCAGATACGCAGTATTTT.

This clonotype occurred many times. The rearrangement joins TRBV12-3 or TRBV12-4 to TRBJ2-4; D unclear. This CDR3 is 13 amino acids long. Trimming stripped 0 bases from V and 5 bases from J, with 5 bases between. The CDR3 spells CASSLAAQNIQYF. CDR3 sequence (DNA): TGTGCCAGCAGTTTAGCCGCCCAAAACATTCAGTACTTC.

Details on this clonotype: A clone one base away is much larger, so this may be a read error. The chain employs TRBV13 and TRBJ2-4; D gene ambiguous. V lost 2 bases and J 0 bases, leaving 5 bases between the germline ends. CDR3 length: 14 residues. The germline V gene encodes CDR1 PRHDT and CDR2 FYEKMQ (reference sequence). DNA of the CDR3: TGTGCCAGCAGCTTATCTATAGCCAAAAACATTCAGTACTTC. Residues: CASSLSIAKNIQYF. Combining the CDR3 with reference TRBV13 and TRBJ2-4 gives the whole variable domain AAGVIQSPRHLIKEKRETATLKCYPIPRHDTVYWYQQGPGQDPQFLISFYEKMQSDKGSIPDRFSAQQFSDYHSELNMSSLELGDSALYFCASSLSIAKNIQYFGAGTRLSVL.

This chain uses TRBV3-1 with TRBJ1-2; D not certain. The V end was cut by 6 bases, the J end by 4 bases, with 12 bases between. Germline V gene lookup returns CDR1 LGHDT and CDR2 YNNKEL (reference sequence). The CDR3 runs to 13 residues. Written as DNA, the CDR3 is TGTGCCAGCAGTCCTCCGACAAGCTATGGCTACACCTTC. Its protein product is CASSPPTSYGYTF.

This clonotype has at least ten counts. The chain employs TRBV20-1 and TRBJ1-2; D is possibly TRBD1 (5 bases). V was cut by 3 bases and J by 3 bases, with 14 bases left in between. The CDR3 totals 14 residues. Germline CDR1 is DFQATT and CDR2 is SNEGSKA (reference sequence). The CDR3 bases are TGCAGTGCTAGCCTTAACGACAGAGACTATGGCTACACCTTC. Amino acid sequence: CSASLNDRDYGYTF.

This clonotype appeared many times. The chain joins TRBV5-1 to TRBJ1-1; no clear D gene. The V end lost 4 bases, the J end lost 6 bases, and 25 bases lay between the germline ends. Germline V CDR1 and CDR2: SGHRS, YFSETQ. This CDR3 is built from 17 residues. The CDR3: CASSRPSTREILPEAFF. The CDR3 nucleotides read TGCGCCAGCAGCCGGCCTTCCACCAGAGAAATCCTACCTGAAGCTTTCTTT.

In its sample, this clonotype was seen a few times. The chain recombines TRBV2 with TRBJ2-3, with TRBD1 identical over 10 bases. This CDR3 has 14 amino acids. Germline CDR1 is SNHLY and CDR2 is FYNNEI. V lost 4 bases and J lost 4; bases outside the gene matches: 2. The DNA for the CDR3 is TGTGCCAGCAGTGCAGGACAGGGGGCAGATACGCAGTATTTT. Translated, it gives CASSAGQGADTQYF.

The sample holds many counts of this clonotype. The rearrangement links TRBV7-6 to TRBJ2-7; D is perhaps TRBD1 (5 bases). CDR1 and CDR2 from the germline V gene are SGHVS and FNYEAQ. This CDR3 is 13 amino acids long. V lost 5 bases and J 0 bases, leaving 8 bases between the germline ends. The CDR3 is CASSPRGSYEQYF. CDR3 nucleotide sequence: TGTGCCAGCAGCCCTAGGGGCTCCTACGAGCAGTACTTC.

The rearrangement links TRBV5-1 to TRBJ2-1, with 8 bases matching TRBD2. This CDR3 contains 15 residues. In germline, CDR1 is SGHRS, CDR2 YFSETQ. V lost 1 base to trimming and J lost 6 bases; unmatched junction nucleotides: 6. The CDR3 DNA reads TGCGCCAGCAGCTTGACCGCGGGAGGCTCCAATGAGCAGTTCTTC. Translating gives CASSLTAGGSNEQFF. The full variable domain, rest sourced from reference TRBV5-1 and TRBJ2-1, is KAGVTQTPRYLIKTRGQQVTLSCSPISGHRSVSWYQQTPGQGLQFLFEYFSETQRNKGNFPGRFSGRQFSNSRSEMNVSTLELGDSALYLCASSLTAGGSNEQFFGPGTRLTVL.

The chain employs TRBV5-4 and TRBJ1-2; D not resolved. V was pared by 4 bases and J by 6 bases, with 10 bases between. Germline V lookup: CDR1 SGHNT, CDR2 YYREEE (reference sequence). This CDR3 has 12 residues. The CDR3 bases are TGTGCCAGCAGCCTGGACGGGGATGGCTACACCTTC. As protein: CASSLDGDGYTF.